This is a list of T cell receptor beta chains from one sample in a study of long-term antiretroviral therapy in people with HIV. Produced via immunoSEQ multiplex PCR; TCRdb's table is partial and in-frame only. The top ten hold 3% to 4% of the sample, which has 30,000 to 35,000 clones, 80% to 90% seen once. Here the sequenced sample was unsorted PBMCs, taken 0.8 years before starting antiretroviral therapy. Receptors originate from a man between 18 and 35 years old with HIV. Both conserved end residues are part of each CDR3. A D gene is named only where the DNA matches it firmly. Clone size is given for some rows only: seen once, a few or many times, or a class if the clone is expanded.

TRBJ1-1 | TRBD1 | - | TRBV9 | TGTGCCAGCAGCGGTGACAGGGATGAAGCTTTCTTT | CASSGDRDEAFF
TRBJ1-2 | - | few | TRBV6-5 | TGTGCCAGCAGTATCGGGCAGGCCTATGGCTACACCTTC | CASSIGQAYGYTF
TRBJ2-3 | - | - | TRBV11-1 | TGTGCCAGCAGCTTGGGGACGGGGGCAGATACGCAGTATTTT | CASSLGTGADTQYF
TRBJ2-7 | TRBD1 | - | TRBV6-5 | TGTGCCAGCAGTTACCTCGGACAGGGTGGTGAGCAGTACTTC | CASSYLGQGGEQYF
TRBJ1-2 | - | - | TRBV9 | TGTGCCAGCAGCGTAGGAAGGGGGGCGCGACCTTGGGGCTACACCTTC | CASSVGRGARPWGYTF
TRBJ1-1 | TRBD1 | few | TRBV10-3 | TGTGCCATCAGTGCGACAGGGGAAGGGGTAGCTTTCTTT | CAISATGEGVAFF
TRBJ2-1 | - | - | TRBV7-9 | TGTGCCAGCAGCTTAGAGGTCCCGGATGAGCAGTTCTTC | CASSLEVPDEQFF
TRBJ2-7 | - | - | TRBV6-1 | TGTGCCAGCAGACAGTATGACAGGTCCTACGAGCAGTACTTC | CASRQYDRSYEQYF
TRBJ2-7 | TRBD1 | - | TRBV18 | TGTGCCAGCTCACCAAGACAGGGTTCCGGCGAGCAGTACTTC | CASSPRQGSGEQYF
TRBJ1-2 | TRBD1 | - | TRBV30 | TGCCTACTCTGGACAGGGGCGCACTATGGCTACACCTTC | CLLWTGAHYGYTF
TRBJ2-3 | - | - | TRBV5-4 | TGTGCCAGCAGCCCCTCCTGGCCCAGGGCGGGCACAGATACGCAGTATTTT | CASSPSWPRAGTDTQYF
TRBJ1-3 | - | - | TRBV5-1 | TGCGCCAGCAGCGAGACAGGAGACTCTGGAAACACCATATATTTT | CASSETGDSGNTIYF
TRBJ2-1 | - | - | TRBV6-1 | TGTGCCAGCAGCGGGGACCCTTGGGGTGAGCAGTTCTTC | CASSGDPWGEQFF
TRBJ2-5 | TRBD1 | - | TRBV4-3 | TGCGCCAGCAGCCAAGCCCCGACAGGGGGCGGGAGTGGGACCCAGTACTTC | CASSQAPTGGGSGTQYF
TRBJ2-1 | - | - | TRBV2 | TGTGCCAGCAGTCGAACAGGAGACTCCTACAATGAGCAGTTCTTC | CASSRTGDSYNEQFF
TRBJ2-5 | - | - | TRBV5-4 | TGTGCCAGCAGGCGTTTCGGGACAACGCAAGAGACCCAGTACTTC | CASRRFGTTQETQYF